This T cell receptor beta chain stems from a study of post-analysis software for immune sequencing data (dated by TCRdb to about 2015). As for the study more broadly: Disease courses on record covered relapsing-remitting, secondary progressive and progressive-relapsing multiple sclerosis, though some patients had no subtype annotation. The patient repertoires were set against around eleven previously published healthy control repertoires from donors whose ages ranged from 6 to 25 years. A subset of samples was prepared in parallel using single-end sample barcoding, then pooled and co-amplified after Illumina adapter ligation.

To demonstrate the VDJtools post-analysis software, the study profiled TCR beta repertoires from the peripheral blood of about 13 young patients with multiple sclerosis. Multiple sclerosis patients were children and adolescents aged about 6 to 16 years. From the cysteine through the phenylalanine, the CDR3 covers 16 amino acids. Of the read, only the CDR3 DNA is kept; its 48 bases are in frame from base 1. CDR1 and CDR2, per the germline V gene, are SGDLS and YYNGEE. Cut back by 1 base and 0 bases, the V and J ends lie 11 bases apart. A word on this clonotype: Its antigen target is currently unknown. Base qualities are not provided; no much larger clone lies one nucleotide away.

Results and caveats for the whole study, not just this receptor: Compared with controls, multiple sclerosis patients had significantly lower normalized Chao1 diversity, a finding suggesting substantial peripheral T-cell clonal expansion. Patients showed significantly higher frequencies than controls for roughly 5 TRBV segments, among them TRBV5-6, TRBV5-1 and TRBV20-1. The multiple sclerosis patient group was slightly younger than the control group. Direct clustering with F measure showed strong co-clustering of samples prepared in the same batch, prompting a batch-effect correction.

Library creation used PCR. Sequenced using an Illumina HiSeq 2500. To reduce PCR and sequencing biases, unique molecular identifiers were incorporated into the TCR beta cDNA libraries. Per 1 to 10 million input T cells, approximately 500,000 cDNA molecules were obtained, such that each molecule approximated one T cell. Patient libraries were prepared and sequenced with the same protocol used for the earlier healthy control dataset. Within a given batch, samples were prepared together, multiplexed and sequenced on the same HiSeq lane. In the source study's methods: Raw barcoded reads were processed with MIGEC, discarding single-read molecular identifier groups before consensus assembly and CDR3 extraction. Clonotype tables were post-analysed with VDJtools, normalizing diversity by down-sampling all datasets to the smallest sample size. To correct batch-related cross-sample contamination, repertoire overlap clustering matched CDR3 amino acid sequences but not nucleotide sequences. The public reads were reanalyzed by TCRdb: fastp trimming at Q25, MiXCR alignment, in-frame beta chains only. Every distinct CDR3 protein forms one entry, paired with its most common genes and DNA. TCRdb, not the authors, supplied the V and J calls. Here the sample has hundreds of thousands of distinct CDR3 sequences; 53% occur a single time. The ten biggest clones cover around 4.5% of the sample.

Material for sequencing was blood. The V and J genes are TRBV9 and TRBJ2-1; perhaps TRBD2 is the D gene, with 6 bases matching. This sequence originates from a girl aged 10-17 years with multiple sclerosis. This receptor carries the CDR3 CASSVSADYSYNEQFF. The nucleotides are TGTGCCAGCAGCGTAAGCGCGGACTACTCCTACAATGAGCAGTTCTTC.